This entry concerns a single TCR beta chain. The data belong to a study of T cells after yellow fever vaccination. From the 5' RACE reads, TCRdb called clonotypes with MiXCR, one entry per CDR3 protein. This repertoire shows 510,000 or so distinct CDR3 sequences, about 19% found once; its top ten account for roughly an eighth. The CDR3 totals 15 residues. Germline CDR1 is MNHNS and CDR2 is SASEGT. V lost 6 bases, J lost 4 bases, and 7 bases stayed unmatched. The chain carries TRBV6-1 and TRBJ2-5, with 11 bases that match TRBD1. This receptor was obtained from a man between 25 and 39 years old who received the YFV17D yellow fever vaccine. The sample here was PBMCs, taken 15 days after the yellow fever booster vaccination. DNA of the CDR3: TGTGCCAGCAGACTCAGGACAGGGGGCATAGAGACCCAGTACTTC. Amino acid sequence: CASRLRTGGIETQYF.